A single sample gave rise to the 20 T cell receptor beta chains below, sequenced in a study of blood T cell repertoires in COVID-19. Produced via immunoSEQ multiplex PCR; TCRdb's table is partial and in-frame only. The profile covers 400,000 to 500,000 clones, with 86% appearing a single time and approximately 1.4% taken by the ten largest. Sequenced: peripheral blood. The receptors stem from a woman under 40 with active or convalescent COVID-19.

A word on this clone: This specimen includes other DNA sequences encoding the same CDR3. CDR3 region: CASSPGQGGEKLFF. CDR3 in DNA: TGCGCCAGCAGCCCGGGACAGGGGGGCGAAAAACTGTTTTTT. The rearrangement uses TRBV5-1 and TRBJ1-4, with 11 bases aligning to TRBD1. J gave up 8 bases and V 4 bases, and 4 bases lay outside the gene matches. The CDR3 runs 14 residues. CDR1 is SGHRS and CDR2 is YFSETQ in the germline V gene.

This sequence joins TRBV29-1 and TRBJ2-1; 8 nucleotides line up with TRBD1. Germline V gives CDR1 SQVTM, CDR2 ANQGSEA. V gave up 4 bases and J gave up 9 bases; unmatched junction bases: 5. The CDR3 runs to 12 residues. CDR3 sequence reads: CSVGGTGGEQFF. CDR3 coding DNA: TGCAGCGTTGGCGGAACAGGGGGTGAGCAGTTCTTC.

The chain links TRBV11-2 to TRBJ2-1; 10 bases agree with TRBD2. The trim removed 2 bases at V and 6 bases at J, leaving 16 bases unmatched. The CDR3 length is 19 residues. In germline, CDR1 is SGHAT, CDR2 FQNNGV. The CDR3 is CASSLFSLAGVLMGNEQFF. CDR3 in DNA: TGTGCCAGCAGCTTATTTTCCCTAGCGGGGGTCCTGATGGGCAATGAGCAGTTCTTC.

The chain joins TRBV6-6 to TRBJ2-7; 10 bases align to TRBD1. The germline CDR1 and CDR2 sequences are MNHNY and SVGAGI (reference sequence). Trimming cost V 5 bases and J 7 bases; bases outside gene matches: 2. The CDR3 length is 12 residues. In DNA form, the CDR3 reads TGTGCCAGCAGTGACAGGGGGCTGGAGCAGTACTTC. It yields the protein CASSDRGLEQYF.

The rearrangement uses TRBV5-8 and TRBJ2-1; D is undetermined. V was clipped by 4 bases and J by 10 bases, with 9 bases between them. This CDR3 has 11 residues. The germline gives CDR1 SGHTS, CDR2 YDEGEE. The CDR3 protein is CASSPTSEQFF. DNA for the CDR3: TGTGCCAGCAGCCCTACCTCGGAGCAGTTCTTC.

J is TRBJ2-2 and V is TRBV19; 7 nucleotides agree with TRBD2. Germline V gene sequence: CDR1 LNHDA, CDR2 SQIVND (reference sequence). V lost 5 bases and J lost 8; bases outside the gene matches: 14. This CDR3 is built from 16 residues. CDR3 region: CASSGDWAGAMGELFF. The CDR3 DNA is TGTGCCAGTAGTGGCGACTGGGCGGGAGCGATGGGGGAGCTGTTTTTT.

The chain recombines TRBV28 with TRBJ1-6, with TRBD1 identical over 11 bases. The CDR3 has 17 residues. The junction had 5 bases not matched to a gene; V was cut back by 6 bases and J by 1 base. CDR1 is MDHEN, CDR2 SYDVKM, per germline. CDR3 sequence reads: CASRGTGGFSYNSPLHF. The CDR3 region has the DNA TGTGCCAGCAGGGGGACAGGGGGATTTTCCTATAATTCACCCCTCCACTTT.

The chain has TRBV21-1 and TRBJ1-2. TRBV21-1 is a known pseudogene. The CDR3 has 16 amino acids. Here the CDR3 DNA reads TGTGCCAGCAGCAAAAATGGCCTAGCCCAAGGCTATGGCTACACCTTC. Translation: CASSKNGLAQGYGYTF.

In this sample, this clone turned up once. The V gene is TRBV19, the J gene TRBJ1-1; 8 positions agree with TRBD1. CDR3 size: 13 residues. V was clipped by 6 bases and J by 5 bases; unmatched bases: 5. CDR1 is LNHDA, CDR2 SQIVND, per germline (reference sequence). Here the CDR3 reads CASRDRGLTEAFF. CDR3 bases: TGTGCCAGTAGAGACAGGGGTTTGACTGAAGCTTTCTTT.

There are a few counts of this clone. Other DNA sequences within the sample encode an identical CDR3. The chain couples TRBV9 to TRBJ1-1; D ambiguous. V lost 0 bases and J lost 0, with 3 bases in between. CDR3 length: 13 residues. The V gene's germline CDR1 is SGDLS and CDR2 YYNGEE. DNA of the CDR3: TGTGCCAGCAGCGTAGAGCTGAACACTGAAGCTTTCTTT. This gives the protein CASSVELNTEAFF.

The genes are TRBV12-5 and TRBJ2-7; no clear D. Germline assignment: CDR1 LGHNT and CDR2 FRNRAP. Trimming removed 5 bases at V and 4 bases at J, with 24 bases between. The CDR3 contains 17 residues. The CDR3, as DNA: TGTGCTAGTGGTCCTAATATAGCCCACCTTGGAACGTACGAGCAGTACTTC. Its protein product is CASGPNIAHLGTYEQYF.

This clone has a single count. The V and J genes are TRBV27 and TRBJ2-7, with D hard to call. Trimming stripped 5 bases from V and 5 bases from J, with 13 bases between. CDR1 is MNHEY, CDR2 SMNVEV, per germline (reference sequence). This CDR3 has 13 amino acids. CDR3 protein: CASSPSNKNEQYF. CDR3 sequence (DNA): TGTGCCAGCAGTCCTTCTAATAAGAACGAGCAGTACTTC.

The chain joins TRBV27 to TRBJ2-7; D remains unclear. The CDR3 sequence is 16 residues long. V was cut by 5 bases and J by 4 bases, with 21 bases left in between. The germline gives CDR1 MNHEY, CDR2 SMNVEV (reference sequence). As DNA, the CDR3 is TGTGCCAGCAGTCGTCAAACAGCATCCCCCAATTACGAGCAGTACTTC. Translation gives CASSRQTASPNYEQYF.

Only one count was recorded for this clone. This sequence joins TRBV7-8 and TRBJ2-7, with TRBD1 identical over 10 bases. Germline assignment: CDR1 SGHVS and CDR2 FQNEAQ. J was trimmed by 4 bases and V by 4 bases; bases with no gene match: 7. The CDR3 has 15 amino acids. The CDR3 spells CASSSRDRGVYEQYF. The CDR3, as DNA: TGTGCCAGCAGCTCCCGGGACAGGGGTGTGTACGAGCAGTACTTC.

The chain has TRBV2 and TRBJ1-2, with D uncertain. The V end was cut by 7 bases, the J end by 0 bases, with 9 bases between. This CDR3 comprises 13 residues. Germline V gene sequence: CDR1 SNHLY, CDR2 FYNNEI. The CDR3 spells CASKPQANYGYTF. The CDR3 nucleotides read TGTGCCAGCAAGCCCCAAGCTAACTATGGCTACACCTTC.

The chain links TRBV10-2 to TRBJ2-7; D may be TRBD1 (6 bases). V was shortened by 10 bases and J by 3 bases, with 16 bases between the two germline ends. Germline V CDR1 and CDR2: WSHSY, SAAADI. The CDR3 is 13 residues long. CDR3 DNA sequence: TGCGCCACCACCGGGACAACAGACTACGAGCAGTACTTC. Translation: CATTGTTDYEQYF.

This clone was seen repeatedly, ten times or more. The rearrangement links TRBV5-1 to TRBJ1-2; TRBD1 aligns across 8 bases. With V trimmed by 4 bases and J by 2 bases, 4 bases remained unmatched. Germline-derived CDR1 and CDR2 are SGHRS and YFSETQ. The CDR3 spans 14 residues. In DNA form, the CDR3 reads TGCGCCAGCAGCCCAGGGGGCTTAAACTATGGCTACACCTTC. This sequence encodes CASSPGGLNYGYTF.

The chain combines TRBV3-1 (or the pseudogene TRBV3-2) with TRBJ1-1; 10 bases map to TRBD1. Trimming took 1 base from V and 5 from J; bases not matched to a gene: 13. From germline, CDR1 is LGHDT and CDR2 YNNKEL (reference sequence). CDR3 length: 18 residues. The CDR3 DNA reads as TGTGCCAGCAGCCAAGTCATTTTCTTCAGACAGGGGGCGACTGAAGCTTTCTTT. This encodes CASSQVIFFRQGATEAFF.

The genes are TRBV12-3 or TRBV12-4 and TRBJ2-7; 8 bases map to TRBD1. The CDR3 has 12 amino acids. Trimming cost V 5 bases and J 5 bases; bases outside gene matches: 2. This chain's CDR3 is CASSIQGDEQYF. The CDR3 DNA sequence: TGTGCCAGCAGTATACAGGGGGACGAGCAGTACTTC.

This chain links TRBV11-2 with TRBJ2-7; D possibly corresponds to TRBD1 (5 bases). V was clipped by 2 bases and J by 4 bases, with 9 bases between them. In germline, CDR1 is SGHAT, CDR2 FQNNGV. This CDR3 has 13 residues. The CDR3 nucleotides are TGTGCCAGCAGCTTAACCAGGGTGTACGAGCAGTACTTC. Translation: CASSLTRVYEQYF. The variable domain in full, completed from reference TRBV11-2 and TRBJ2-7, reads EAGVAQSPRYKIIEKRQSVAFWCNPISGHATLYWYQQILGQGPKLLIQFQNNGVVDDSQLPKDRFSAERLKGVDSTLKIQPAKLEDSAVYLCASSLTRVYEQYFGPGTRLTVT.